The source of this TCR beta chain is a study of blood T cell repertoires in COVID-19. Overall study context: The United States, Italy and Spain provided the acute and convalescent COVID-19 samples. The cDNA or gDNA used as material had been derived from T cells, B-cell-depleted T cells, or PBMCs.

Clinical history reported by participants formed the basis on which cohorts were assigned. In the original analysis: Reference gene primer amplification gave nucleated cell count estimates. TCRdb keeps only in-frame clones here, not all; method: immunoSEQ multiplex PCR. The V and J calls and clone size were taken over from that table, and D and trimming were inferred from the DNA. The sample consists of 250,000 to 300,000 clones, approximately 91% of them appearing once. Per the germline V gene, CDR1 is SGDLS and CDR2 is YYNGEE. Trimming removed 3 bases from V and 1 base from J; junction bases left unmatched: 9. This CDR3 is 17 amino acids long.

Sequencing was performed on PBMCs or T cells enriched from blood (not recorded which). This chain connects TRBV9 to TRBJ2-3; TRBD2 aligns across 9 bases. The TCR was taken from a woman in her thirties or forties with acute COVID-19. The CDR3 loop is CASSAYSGTSRTDTQYF. The DNA for the CDR3 is TGTGCCAGCAGCGCCTACTCCGGGACTAGCCGCACAGATACGCAGTATTTT.